This is a list of T cell receptor beta chains from one sample in a study of T-cell memory formation after mild COVID-19. TCRdb analysed the 5' RACE reads with MiXCR anew, one entry per CDR3 protein. The table has 500,000 to 650,000 distinct CDR3 sequences, less than 25% seen once. The source material was PBMCs or a T cell subset sorted from them (not recorded which). Receptors originate from an adult woman who had mild COVID-19 (a few samples of this study predate the infection). Cell type and time point are not known. CDR3s include the opening cysteine and the closing phenylalanine or tryptophan. Fields, in order: V gene, D gene, J gene, clone size, CDR3 DNA, CDR3 protein. The D gene is left open where the match is weak. Where a row states a size, it is once, few, many or the class of an expanded clone; other rows omit it.

V gene: TRBV11-2
D gene: TRBD2
J gene: TRBJ2-1
clone size: few
CDR3 DNA: TGTGCCAGCAGCTTATGGCGGCTAGCGGGTTCATACAATGAGCAGTTCTTC
CDR3 protein: CASSLWRLAGSYNEQFF

V gene: TRBV5-1
D gene: TRBD2
J gene: TRBJ2-3
clone size: -
CDR3 DNA: TGCGCCAGCAGCCCAATGACTAGCGGGGGGTCGCAGTATTTT
CDR3 protein: CASSPMTSGGSQYF

V gene: TRBV24-1
D gene: -
J gene: TRBJ2-1
clone size: few
CDR3 DNA: TGTGCCACCAGGCGAGGGAATGAGCAGTTCTTC
CDR3 protein: CATRRGNEQFF

V gene: TRBV24-1
D gene: -
J gene: TRBJ1-2
clone size: few
CDR3 DNA: TGTGCCACCAGTGATTTTGTCCGGGGCTACACCTTC
CDR3 protein: CATSDFVRGYTF

V gene: TRBV19
D gene: TRBD1
J gene: TRBJ1-5
clone size: few
CDR3 DNA: TGTGCCAGTAGTCCCACAGGGGCAATGGGCAATCAGCCCCAGCATTTT
CDR3 protein: CASSPTGAMGNQPQHF

V gene: TRBV14
D gene: -
J gene: TRBJ2-7
clone size: -
CDR3 DNA: TGTGCCAGCAGCCAGGTCATGGGCCTAGCGAATAACGAGCAGTACTTC
CDR3 protein: CASSQVMGLANNEQYF

V gene: TRBV6-5
D gene: -
J gene: TRBJ1-2
clone size: -
CDR3 DNA: TGTGCCAGCAGTTACTCGAGGGGCTGGAGCGGCTACACCTTC
CDR3 protein: CASSYSRGWSGYTF

V gene: TRBV29-1
D gene: TRBD1
J gene: TRBJ2-5
clone size: -
CDR3 DNA: TGCAGCGGATTACAGGGGCGGGAGACCCAGTACTTC
CDR3 protein: CSGLQGRETQYF

V gene: TRBV2
D gene: -
J gene: TRBJ2-3
clone size: few
CDR3 DNA: TGTGCCAGCAGTTTGCGGCACACAGATACGCAGTATTTT
CDR3 protein: CASSLRHTDTQYF

V gene: TRBV6-5
D gene: -
J gene: TRBJ2-4
clone size: few
CDR3 DNA: TGTGCCAGCAGACCTACACCCCTTGGGTGGAACATTCAGTACTTC
CDR3 protein: CASRPTPLGWNIQYF

V gene: TRBV20-1
D gene: -
J gene: TRBJ2-7
clone size: -
CDR3 DNA: TGCAGTGCTAGTGAATCTAGCTCCTACGAGCAGTACTTC
CDR3 protein: CSASESSSYEQYF

V gene: TRBV12-3/TRBV12-4
D gene: TRBD2
J gene: TRBJ2-1
clone size: many
CDR3 DNA: TGTGCCAGCAGTATAGCGGGGGGGTACAATGAGCAGTTCTTC
CDR3 protein: CASSIAGGYNEQFF

V gene: TRBV13
D gene: -
J gene: TRBJ1-1
clone size: -
CDR3 DNA: TGTGCCAGCAGCCCCCAGAGGCACCGAGACACTGAAGCTTTCTTT
CDR3 protein: CASSPQRHRDTEAFF

V gene: TRBV4-2
D gene: -
J gene: TRBJ2-5
clone size: -
CDR3 DNA: TGTGCCAGCAGCCAATCGGCCCCGGCGGGGGAGACCCAGTACTTC
CDR3 protein: CASSQSAPAGETQYF

V gene: TRBV7-3
D gene: TRBD1
J gene: TRBJ2-5
clone size: few
CDR3 DNA: TGTGCCAGCGCTCCGGGACAGGGAAATTACGAGACCCAGTACTTC
CDR3 protein: CASAPGQGNYETQYF

V gene: TRBV2
D gene: -
J gene: TRBJ2-3
clone size: few
CDR3 DNA: TGTGCCAGCAGTGATGACTTCTCCACAGATACGCAGTATTTT
CDR3 protein: CASSDDFSTDTQYF

V gene: TRBV3-1
D gene: -
J gene: TRBJ1-5
clone size: -
CDR3 DNA: TGTGCCAGCAGCCAAGATGGTCTTGGGCAGGGAATCCATCAGCCCCAGCATTTT
CDR3 protein: CASSQDGLGQGIHQPQHF

V gene: TRBV5-1
D gene: TRBD1
J gene: TRBJ2-7
clone size: -
CDR3 DNA: TGCGCCAGCAGCCTATCCACACCGGGACAGGGGTTCGAGCAGTACTTC
CDR3 protein: CASSLSTPGQGFEQYF

V gene: TRBV5-5
D gene: -
J gene: TRBJ2-1
clone size: few
CDR3 DNA: TGTGCCAGCAGCTCTGAATCCCGCTCCTACAATGAGCAGTTCTTC
CDR3 protein: CASSSESRSYNEQFF

V gene: TRBV4-2
D gene: TRBD2
J gene: TRBJ2-1
clone size: many
CDR3 DNA: TGTGCCAGCAGCCAAGTCACTAGCGGGCGGGGTTCCGGCGATGAGCAGTTCTTC
CDR3 protein: CASSQVTSGRGSGDEQFF

V gene: TRBV7-6
D gene: -
J gene: TRBJ1-4
clone size: few
CDR3 DNA: TGTGCCAGCAGCTTAGCTCTCCGAGGGGGGCGCGGGGATGAAAAACTGTTTTTT
CDR3 protein: CASSLALRGGRGDEKLFF

V gene: TRBV12-3/TRBV12-4
D gene: TRBD2
J gene: TRBJ2-3
clone size: few
CDR3 DNA: TGTGCCAGCAGTTCTCGGACTAGCGACGCCACAGATACGCAGTATTTT
CDR3 protein: CASSSRTSDATDTQYF

V gene: TRBV12-3/TRBV12-4
D gene: -
J gene: TRBJ1-1
clone size: -
CDR3 DNA: TGTGCCAGCATCCTACAGGGCCCAGGCACTGAAGCTTTCTTT
CDR3 protein: CASILQGPGTEAFF

V gene: TRBV28
D gene: TRBD1
J gene: TRBJ2-2
clone size: -
CDR3 DNA: TGTGCCAGCAGTTTCCAGGTTCTCACAGGGGGCTGGGCCGGGGAGCTGTTTTTT
CDR3 protein: CASSFQVLTGGWAGELFF

V gene: TRBV5-1
D gene: -
J gene: TRBJ2-2
clone size: -
CDR3 DNA: TGCGCCAGCAGCTTGGCCCTACGGCGGAACATATACACCGGGGAGCTGTTTTTT
CDR3 protein: CASSLALRRNIYTGELFF